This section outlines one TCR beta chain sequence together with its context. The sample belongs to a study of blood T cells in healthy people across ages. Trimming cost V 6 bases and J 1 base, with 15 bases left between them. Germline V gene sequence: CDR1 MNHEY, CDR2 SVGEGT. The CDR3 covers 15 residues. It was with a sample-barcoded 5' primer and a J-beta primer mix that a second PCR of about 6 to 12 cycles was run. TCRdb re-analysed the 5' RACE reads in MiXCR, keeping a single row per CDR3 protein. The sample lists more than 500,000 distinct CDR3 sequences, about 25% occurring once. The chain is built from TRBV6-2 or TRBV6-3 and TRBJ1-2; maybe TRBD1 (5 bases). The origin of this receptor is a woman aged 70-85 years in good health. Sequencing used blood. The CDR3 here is CASSPTGSDNYGYTF. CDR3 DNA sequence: TGTGCCAGCAGCCCTACAGGATCCGATAACTATGGCTACACCTTC.